The source of this TCR beta chain is a study of Graves' ophthalmopathy and Graves' hyperthyroidism. Amplification of the TCR beta CDR3 regions used RNA transcripts (as template). First-round RT-PCR used HTBI primers; second-round multiplex PCR followed. TCRdb fed the multiplex PCR reads into MiXCR, producing one record per CDR3 protein. This table holds hundreds of thousands of distinct CDR3 sequences, roughly 40% found once. Sequencing used peripheral blood. The sequence was collected from an adult man with Graves' ophthalmopathy.

Here the CDR3 reads CSADDRGGTPYEQYF. The DNA of the CDR3 is TGCAGTGCGGATGACCGTGGCGGGACCCCCTACGAGCAGTACTTC. The gene calls are TRBV20-1 and TRBJ2-7; tentative D call: TRBD2 (6 bases). Trimming cost V 6 bases and J 2 bases, with 20 bases left between them. This CDR3 contains 15 residues. Germline CDR1 reads DFQATT; CDR2 reads SNEGSKA (reference sequence).